These T cell receptor beta chains were read from a single sample in a study of blood T cell repertoires in COVID-19. TCRdb keeps only in-frame clones here, not all; method: immunoSEQ multiplex PCR. The profile covers tens of thousands of clones, with more than 70% appearing a single time and about 44% taken by the ten largest. Sequencing used peripheral blood. These receptor sequences come from a woman aged 80 or older with active or convalescent COVID-19. Each CDR3 is given with its conserved first and last residue. A D gene is named only where the DNA matches it firmly. Clone size is given for some rows only: seen once, a few or many times, or a class if the clone is expanded.

d_gene,v_gene,abundance,j_gene,CDR3aa,CDR3nt
TRBD1,TRBV7-9,.,TRBJ2-7,CASSPGDRADEQYF,TGTGCCAGCAGCCCAGGTGACAGGGCGGACGAGCAGTACTTC
.,TRBV6-5,.,TRBJ1-6,CASSYSREGRSPLHF,TGTGCCAGCAGTTACTCACGGGAAGGAAGGTCACCCCTCCACTTT
TRBD1,TRBV28,few,TRBJ1-6,CASSSWDSLVYSPLHF,TGTGCCAGCTCCAGTTGGGACAGCCTTGTTTATTCACCCCTCCACTTT
TRBD1,TRBV29-1,.,TRBJ2-7,CSVRRDSSYEQYF,TGCAGCGTTCGCCGGGACAGCTCCTACGAGCAGTACTTC
.,TRBV28,.,TRBJ1-4,CASSYGGRVSEKLFF,TGTGCCAGCAGTTACGGGGGGCGAGTAAGCGAAAAACTGTTTTTT
.,TRBV24-1,.,TRBJ1-2,CATEANYGYTF,TGTGCCACCGAGGCTAACTATGGCTACACCTTC
TRBD1,TRBV7-6,.,TRBJ2-1,CASSWSPGQGDNEQFF,TGTGCCAGCAGCTGGTCTCCGGGACAGGGGGACAATGAGCAGTTCTTC
TRBD1,TRBV18,.,TRBJ2-2,CASSPGGGTGNTGELFF,TGTGCCAGCTCACCAGGCGGCGGGACAGGGAACACCGGGGAGCTGTTTTTT
.,TRBV4-1,.,TRBJ1-1,CASSQDTSTRNEAFF,TGCGCCAGCAGCCAAGACACCTCGACAAGGAATGAAGCTTTCTTT
.,TRBV24-1,.,TRBJ2-1,CATSDGVSSYNEQFF,TGTGCCACCAGTGACGGGGTGAGCTCCTACAATGAGCAGTTCTTC
.,TRBV28,.,TRBJ2-7,CASSSPTSSYEQYF,TGTGCCAGCAGTTCCCCAACTAGTTCCTACGAGCAGTACTTC
TRBD1,TRBV6-2/TRBV6-3,.,TRBJ2-4,CASSNGGQGIQYF,TGTGCCAGCAGTAACGGGGGACAGGGAATTCAGTACTTC
TRBD1,TRBV19,medium-sized,TRBJ2-2,CASSNGQGWAGELFF,TGTGCCAGTAGTAACGGACAGGGTTGGGCCGGGGAGCTGTTTTTT
.,TRBV12-3/TRBV12-4,.,TRBJ1-1,CASSLLPNTEAFF,TGTGCCAGCAGTTTACTCCCGAACACTGAAGCTTTCTTT
.,TRBV30,.,TRBJ1-1,CAWIPRATEAFF,TGTGCCTGGATCCCCAGGGCAACTGAAGCTTTCTTT
TRBD1,TRBV5-1,.,TRBJ2-1,CASSPGTGGGEQFF,TGCGCCAGCAGCCCGGGGACAGGGGGTGGCGAGCAGTTCTTC
.,TRBV13,.,TRBJ1-2,CASSPGFATTERGYTF,TGTGCCAGCAGCCCCGGTTTTGCTACAACAGAAAGGGGCTACACCTTC
TRBD2,TRBV10-3,.,TRBJ2-1,CAISELGRLADYNEQFF,TGTGCCATCAGCGAGCTAGGCCGGCTAGCGGACTACAATGAGCAGTTCTTC
TRBD1,TRBV6-2/TRBV6-3,.,TRBJ1-5,CASSYSGTGYRNQPQHF,TGTGCCAGCAGTTACTCCGGGACAGGGTATAGGAATCAGCCCCAGCATTTT
TRBD1,TRBV6-2/TRBV6-3,.,TRBJ1-1,CASSPDRALNTEAFF,TGTGCCAGCAGTCCCGACAGGGCCCTAAACACTGAAGCTTTCTTT
.,TRBV4-2,.,TRBJ1-3,CASSQDVPAGGNTIYF,TGTGCCAGCAGCCAAGATGTCCCCGCAGGAGGAAACACCATATATTTT
TRBD2,TRBV23-1,.,TRBJ2-7,CASSQGEGILSYEQYF,TGCGCCAGCAGTCAGGGGGAGGGAATACTCTCCTACGAGCAGTACTTC
TRBD2,TRBV10-3,once,TRBJ2-1,CAISESLSGRAVNEQFF,TGTGCCATCAGTGAGTCGCTCAGCGGGAGGGCCGTAAATGAGCAGTTCTTC
TRBD1,TRBV29-1,.,TRBJ2-1,CSARDRGFYEQFF,TGCAGCGCCCGGGACAGGGGGTTCTATGAGCAGTTCTTC
.,TRBV29-1,.,TRBJ1-5,CSVGQGGQPQHF,TGCAGCGTTGGGCAGGGTGGTCAGCCCCAGCATTTT
.,TRBV29-1,.,TRBJ2-7,CSVAKGVGYEQYF,TGCAGCGTTGCTAAGGGGGTGGGCTACGAGCAGTACTTC
.,TRBV6-5,.,TRBJ1-1,CASSYLRENTEAFF,TGTGCCAGCAGTTACCTCCGGGAGAACACTGAAGCTTTCTTT
TRBD1,TRBV3-1/TRBV3-2,once,TRBJ2-1,CASSPRDRGYNEQFF,TGTGCCAGCAGCCCCCGGGACAGGGGTTACAATGAGCAGTTCTTC
.,TRBV5-1,.,TRBJ1-1,CASSLAGDRLNTEAFF,TGCGCCAGCAGCTTGGCCGGCGACAGATTGAACACTGAAGCTTTCTTT
TRBD1,TRBV27,.,TRBJ1-2,CASSLGRGMNYGYTF,TGTGCCAGCAGTTTAGGCAGGGGGATGAACTATGGCTACACCTTC
TRBD2,TRBV7-2,.,TRBJ2-1,CASSWPLAGYNEQFF,TGTGCCAGCAGCTGGCCCCTAGCGGGTTACAATGAGCAGTTCTTC
.,TRBV6-1,.,TRBJ1-3,CASSEEPYISGNTIYF,TGTGCCAGCAGTGAAGAACCGTACATCTCTGGAAACACCATATATTTT
.,TRBV3-1/TRBV3-2,.,TRBJ1-6,CASSQVTGSTKNSPLHF,TGTGCCAGCAGCCAAGTGACAGGCTCTACGAAAAATTCACCCCTCCACTTT
.,TRBV27,.,TRBJ1-4,CASSPLSNEKLFF,TGTGCCAGCAGTCCCCTCTCTAATGAAAAACTGTTTTTT
.,TRBV11-2,few,TRBJ2-7,CASTIRIDSYEQYF,TGTGCCAGCACTATTAGAATTGATTCCTACGAGCAGTACTTC
TRBD1,TRBV28,.,TRBJ2-2,CASRLTGAGEYGELFF,TGTGCCAGCAGGTTAACAGGGGCTGGCGAATACGGGGAGCTGTTTTTT
TRBD2,TRBV29-1,.,TRBJ2-3,CSVSGSADTQYF,TGCAGCGTTAGCGGGAGCGCAGATACGCAGTATTTT
TRBD1,TRBV3-1/TRBV3-2,few,TRBJ1-4,CASSLMGQPGEKLFF,TGTGCCAGCAGCCTAATGGGACAGCCAGGTGAAAAACTGTTTTTT
.,TRBV28,few,TRBJ2-7,CASSLGTHSYEQYF,TGTGCCAGCAGTCTAGGGACACATTCCTACGAGCAGTACTTC
.,TRBV7-9,.,TRBJ2-2,CASSLDYGELFF,TGTGCCAGCAGCTTAGACTACGGGGAGCTGTTTTTT
.,TRBV28,.,TRBJ1-6,CASMGASGDNSPLHF,TGTGCCAGCATGGGAGCTTCTGGAGACAATTCACCCCTCCACTTT
TRBD2,TRBV6-2/TRBV6-3,.,TRBJ2-3,CASSYSTSGLGDTQYF,TGTGCCAGCAGTTACTCGACTAGCGGGTTGGGCGATACGCAGTATTTT
.,TRBV19,.,TRBJ1-1,CASSPVGQLNTEAFF,TGTGCCAGTAGTCCAGTGGGGCAACTAAACACTGAAGCTTTCTTT
TRBD1,TRBV2,.,TRBJ1-6,CASTKRDSSYNSPLHF,TGTGCCAGCACCAAGAGGGACAGCTCCTATAATTCACCCCTCCACTTT
TRBD1,TRBV6-6,few,TRBJ1-2,CASRPPGTVYGYTF,TGTGCCAGCAGACCCCCCGGGACAGTCTATGGCTACACCTTC
.,TRBV3-1/TRBV3-2,.,TRBJ2-1,CASSQSYRLSYNEQFF,TGTGCCAGCAGCCAATCGTATAGACTCTCCTACAATGAGCAGTTCTTC
TRBD2,TRBV3-1/TRBV3-2,.,TRBJ2-3,CASSQTLSGRAWTDTQYF,TGTGCCAGCAGCCAAACACTTAGCGGGAGGGCCTGGACAGATACGCAGTATTTT
.,TRBV4-1,once,TRBJ2-3,CASSSGAPSGQYF,TGCGCCAGCAGCTCCGGTGCCCCCTCAGGTCAGTATTTT
TRBD1,TRBV2,.,TRBJ1-1,CASSEARTGKGGEAFF,TGTGCCAGCAGTGAAGCTCGGACAGGGAAAGGGGGTGAAGCTTTCTTT
TRBD2,TRBV5-1,.,TRBJ2-7,CASSLATSGYEQYF,TGCGCCAGCAGCTTGGCCACTAGCGGATACGAGCAGTACTTC